Shown below are 17 T cell receptor beta chains from a single sample sequenced in a study of neurological immune-mediated disorders. Via MiXCR, TCRdb re-called the 5' RACE reads, giving one row per CDR3 protein. The table has tens of thousands of distinct CDR3 sequences, 4% to 5.5% seen once. The sequenced sample was PBMCs. All receptors derive from a woman in her fifties or sixties with multiple sclerosis.

This clonotype was seen ten or more times. V and J are TRBV2 and TRBJ1-1, with TRBD1 matching over 8 bases. V gave up 9 bases and J gave up 6 bases; unmatched junction bases: 9. Germline values: CDR1 SNHLY, CDR2 FYNNEI. This CDR3 contains 13 residues. The CDR3 DNA reads TGTGCCAGGGGTGAGTGGACAGGGCCTGAAGCTTTCTTT. Protein: CARGEWTGPEAFF.

This chain links TRBV5-1 with TRBJ2-5, with D maybe TRBD1 (6 bases). The CDR3 covers 15 residues. Trimming cost V 1 base and J 2 bases, with 12 bases left between them. Germline V gene data show CDR1 as SGHRS and CDR2 as YFSETQ. The chain's CDR3 is CASSLPRTEQETQYF. CDR3 bases: TGCGCCAGCAGCTTGCCTAGGACAGAACAAGAGACCCAGTACTTC.

In this sample, this clonotype turned up a few times. The V call is TRBV5-6, the J call TRBJ1-1; no clear D. The V end was cut by 0 bases, the J end by 7 bases, with 4 bases between. CDR1 and CDR2 (germline): SGHDT, YYEEEE. The CDR3 has 11 residues. The CDR3 reads CASSLEFEAFF. Written as DNA, the CDR3 is TGTGCCAGCAGCTTGGAATTTGAAGCTTTCTTT.

Ten or more counts support this clonotype. The chain is built from TRBV7-2 and TRBJ2-2; 8 nucleotides match TRBD1. Looked up from germline, CDR1 is SGHTA and CDR2 is FQGNSA. The CDR3 extends over 15 amino acids. J was trimmed by 5 bases and V by 5 bases; bases with no gene match: 7. In nucleotides, the CDR3 is TGTGCCAGCAGCCCTTGGACAGGGTTAACCGGGGAGCTGTTTTTT. Amino acid sequence: CASSPWTGLTGELFF.

In its sample, this clonotype was seen many times. V is TRBV5-1 and J is TRBJ1-3; D perhaps matches TRBD1 (5 bases). V was pared by 4 bases and J by 2 bases, with 16 bases between. CDR3 size: 16 residues. The germline V gene has CDR1 SGHRS and CDR2 YFSETQ. CDR3 DNA: TGCGCCAGCAGCGATGGCAGGGTAACGCCTGGAAACACCATATATTTT. Its protein product is CASSDGRVTPGNTIYF.

This clonotype has a count of ten or more. This chain joins TRBV5-5 and TRBJ1-1; D call uncertain. V shed 0 bases and J shed 0 bases, with 3 bases lying between them. This CDR3 comprises 13 residues. CDR1 is SGHKS, CDR2 YYEKEE, per germline (reference sequence). CDR3 protein: CASSLGVNTEAFF. The CDR3 DNA sequence: TGTGCCAGCAGCTTGGGGGTGAACACTGAAGCTTTCTTT.

A few counts support this clonotype. Sequence at one end of the junction differs from germline and may be a read error. The rearrangement uses TRBV24-1 and TRBJ1-5; D perhaps matches TRBD1 (6 bases). Germline V gives CDR1 KGHDR, CDR2 SFDVKD. The CDR3 contains 13 residues. In DNA form, the CDR3 reads TGTGCCACCGGTGGCAGGGACAATCAGCCCCAGAATTTT. Translation: CATGGRDNQPQNF.

Many counts were recorded for this clonotype. This chain joins TRBV5-5 and TRBJ1-2; D is undetermined. This CDR3 contains 12 residues. From germline, CDR1 is SGHKS and CDR2 YYEKEE (reference sequence). Trimming shortened V by 4 bases and J by 8 bases, and 12 bases separated the two germline ends. CDR3 DNA sequence: TGTGCCAGCAGCCCGGGTTACGTAGGCTACACCTTC. Translation: CASSPGYVGYTF.

The chain is built from TRBV6-1 and TRBJ2-2; 10 bases agree with TRBD2. Germline V CDR1 and CDR2: MNHNS, SASEGT. Losses at the gene ends were 6 bases for V and 5 bases for J; bases not matched to a gene: 3. The CDR3 runs 14 residues. The CDR3 coding sequence is TGTGCCAGCAGGTCTAGCGGGGGAACCGGGGAGCTGTTTTTT. As protein: CASRSSGGTGELFF.

This clonotype came up many times. The chain carries TRBV29-1 and TRBJ2-6; possible D gene TRBD1, 5 bases. Trimming took off 2 bases at V and 0 bases at J, with 8 bases between the two ends. The CDR3 totals 15 residues. CDR1 and CDR2 from the germline V gene are SQVTM and ANQGSEA. CDR3 coding DNA: TGCAGCGTTGAATCCAGGGACTCTGGGGCCAACGTCCTGACTTTC. This translates into CSVESRDSGANVLTF.

The J gene is TRBJ1-2, the V gene TRBV10-3; D possibly corresponds to TRBD1 (5 bases). The CDR3 runs 13 residues. CDR1 ENHRY and CDR2 SYGVKD come from the germline V gene. V was trimmed by 3 bases and J by 5 bases, leaving 10 bases between them. The CDR3 region has the DNA TGTGCCATCAGTGAAAAGGGGCCTTATGGCTACACCTTC. Protein product: CAISEKGPYGYTF.

This clonotype has ten or more counts. One end of the junction does not line up with germline, which may come from a read error. V and J are TRBV4-3 and TRBJ1-5; 9 nucleotides agree with TRBD1. Per germline, CDR1 LGHNA and CDR2 YSLEER. The CDR3 is 15 residues long. The CDR3 region is CASSQEGQGDQPQNF. Written as DNA, the CDR3 is TGCGCCAGCAGCCAGGAGGGACAGGGAGATCAGCCCCAGAATTTT.

The chain employs TRBV20-1 and TRBJ2-4; 11 bases align to TRBD1. Germline V gene sequence: CDR1 DFQATT, CDR2 SNEGSKA (reference sequence). CDR3 length: 13 amino acids. The J segment lost 7 bases and the V segment lost 5 bases, leaving 4 bases of the junction unmatched. Here the CDR3 reads CSALDRGQNIQYF. In nucleotides, the CDR3 is TGCAGTGCTTTGGACAGGGGGCAGAACATTCAGTACTTC.

This clonotype was detected many times. CDR3 bases: TGCGCCAGCAGCTCCCTATTAGCGGGGCGCTCCTACAATGAGCAGTTCTTC. Translation: CASSSLLAGRSYNEQFF. The chain joins TRBV5-1 to TRBJ2-1, with 8 bases identical to TRBD2. V lost 3 bases and J lost 0; bases outside the gene matches: 8. From germline, CDR1 is SGHRS and CDR2 YFSETQ. The CDR3 length is 17 residues. The full variable domain, completed using reference TRBV5-1 and TRBJ2-1, is KAGVTQTPRYLIKTRGQQVTLSCSPISGHRSVSWYQQTPGQGLQFLFEYFSETQRNKGNFPGRFSGRQFSNSRSEMNVSTLELGDSALYLCASSSLLAGRSYNEQFFGPGTRLTVL.

This clonotype was found a few times. V and J are TRBV24-1 and TRBJ2-7; weak D call: TRBD2 (5 bases). Germline V gene data show CDR1 as KGHDR and CDR2 as SFDVKD. Trimming stripped 9 bases from V and 0 bases from J, with 14 bases between. The CDR3 spans 14 residues. The CDR3: CATSRGGHSYEQYF. CDR3 DNA sequence: TGTGCCACCTCCCGAGGAGGCCACTCCTACGAGCAGTACTTC.

This clonotype was counted at least ten times. V and J are TRBV11-2 and TRBJ1-6, with unresolved D. Germline V CDR1 and CDR2: SGHAT, FQNNGV. The CDR3 is made up of 14 amino acids. Trimming stripped 0 bases from V and 11 bases from J, with 11 bases between. In nucleotides, the CDR3 is TGTGCCAGCAGCTTAGATCCGAGTGCAGCACCCCTCCACTTT. Its protein is CASSLDPSAAPLHF.

This clonotype was seen repeatedly, ten times or more. DNA for the CDR3: TGCGCCAGCAGCCATTACAATGAGCAGTTCTTC. Translating it yields CASSHYNEQFF. This chain joins TRBV4-1 and TRBJ2-1; D uncertain. V was trimmed by 3 bases and J by 4 bases, leaving 1 base between them. CDR1 MGHRA and CDR2 YSYEKL come from the germline V gene. This CDR3 comprises 11 residues.